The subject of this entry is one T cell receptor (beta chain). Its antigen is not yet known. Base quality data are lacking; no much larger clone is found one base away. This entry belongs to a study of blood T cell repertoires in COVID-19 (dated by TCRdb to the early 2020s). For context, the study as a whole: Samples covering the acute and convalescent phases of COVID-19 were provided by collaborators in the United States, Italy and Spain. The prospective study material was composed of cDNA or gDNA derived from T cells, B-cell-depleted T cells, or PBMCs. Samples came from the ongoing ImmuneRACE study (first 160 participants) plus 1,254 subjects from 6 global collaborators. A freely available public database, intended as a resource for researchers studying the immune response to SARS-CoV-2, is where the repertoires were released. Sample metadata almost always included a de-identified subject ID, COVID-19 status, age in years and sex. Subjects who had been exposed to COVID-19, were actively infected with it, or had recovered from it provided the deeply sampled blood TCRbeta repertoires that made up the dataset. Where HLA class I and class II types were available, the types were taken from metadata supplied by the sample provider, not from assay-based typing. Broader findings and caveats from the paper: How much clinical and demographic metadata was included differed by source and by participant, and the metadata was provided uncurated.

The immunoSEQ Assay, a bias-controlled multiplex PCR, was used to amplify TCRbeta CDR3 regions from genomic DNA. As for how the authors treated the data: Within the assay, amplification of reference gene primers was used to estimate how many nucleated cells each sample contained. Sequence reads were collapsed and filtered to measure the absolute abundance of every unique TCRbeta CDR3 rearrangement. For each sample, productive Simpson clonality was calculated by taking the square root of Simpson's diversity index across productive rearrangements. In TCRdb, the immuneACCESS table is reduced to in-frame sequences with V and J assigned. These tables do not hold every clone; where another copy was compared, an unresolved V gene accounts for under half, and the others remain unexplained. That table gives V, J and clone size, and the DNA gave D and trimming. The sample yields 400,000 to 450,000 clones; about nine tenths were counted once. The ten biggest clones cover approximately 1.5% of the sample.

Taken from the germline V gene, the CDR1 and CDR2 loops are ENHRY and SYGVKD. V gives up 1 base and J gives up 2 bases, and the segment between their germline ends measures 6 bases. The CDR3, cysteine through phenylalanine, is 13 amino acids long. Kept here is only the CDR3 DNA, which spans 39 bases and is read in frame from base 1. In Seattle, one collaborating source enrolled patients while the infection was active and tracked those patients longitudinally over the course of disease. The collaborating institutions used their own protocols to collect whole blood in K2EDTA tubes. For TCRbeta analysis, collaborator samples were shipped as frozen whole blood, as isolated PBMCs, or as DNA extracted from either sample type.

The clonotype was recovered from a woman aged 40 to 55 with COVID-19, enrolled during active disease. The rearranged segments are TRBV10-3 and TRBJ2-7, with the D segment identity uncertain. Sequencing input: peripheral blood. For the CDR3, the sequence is CAISELTAYEQYF. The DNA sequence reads TGTGCCATCAGTGAGTTAACAGCCTACGAGCAGTACTTC.